This paragraph covers one TCR beta chain sequence. The data belong to a study of blood T cell repertoires in COVID-19. TCRdb's copy holds only in-frame clones and misses some; the assay was immunoSEQ multiplex PCR. The table shows about 130,000 clones, with around three quarters occurring only once. Germline trimming cut 4 bases from V and 2 bases from J; bases unmatched to any gene: 5. This CDR3 has 15 amino acids. From germline, CDR1 is MGHRA and CDR2 YSYEKL. The V gene is TRBV4-1, the J gene TRBJ2-7, with 10 bases identical to TRBD1. The sequenced sample was peripheral blood. The receptor was isolated from a human donor in a cohort sampled during active COVID-19. The CDR3 sequence is CASSLAGTGAYEQYF. CDR3 DNA sequence: TGCGCCAGCAGCCTCGCCGGGACAGGGGCCTACGAGCAGTACTTC.